Frequency places the clone carrying this TCR beta chain as medium-sized. What it binds is unknown. Multiplex touch-down PCR amplified TRB using TRB-A and TRB-B pools in one tube. TCRdb re-called the multiplex PCR reads and gives one entry per CDR3 protein, without DNA. The table lists 6,000 to 7,000 distinct CDR3 sequences. Each sample's input was 250 ng genomic DNA, roughly 40,000 genome equivalents. The sample is drawn from a study of T cell clusters in autoimmune cytopenias. CDR1 MNHEY and CDR2 SVGAGI come from the germline V gene. The CDR3 length is 13 residues. General study points: Exclusive TRB clusters were about 2.9-fold more numerous in healthy donors than in active autoimmune hepatitis. The T cell clusters were defined only in silico, without experimental functional validation. Comparing secondary cytopenia with chronic lymphocytic leukemia showed no cluster-lack signature, apparently masked by lymphoma repertoire.

The receptor's source is a human donor with an autoimmune cytopenia or autoimmune hepatitis (not recorded which). The chain carries TRBV6-5 and TRBJ1-2; the D call of TRBD1 rests on TCRdb alone, since no DNA is present to check it. Sequenced sample: peripheral blood. CDR3 protein: CASSQDSIYGYTF.